Detailed here is one TCR beta chain. Antigen: not known. This entry belongs to a study of beta chain features in type 1 diabetes. Findings and caveats of the study: Patients with Type 1 diabetes showed moderately but significantly shorter TCRB CDR3s in all four CD4+ subsets.

Every bit of the isolated RNA underwent reverse transcription, so sequencing read expressed TCRB transcripts. The data were produced by immunoSEQ multiplex PCR, yet TCRdb's version contains in-frame clones alone and is incomplete. The profile shows 500,000 to 650,000 clones, under 15% of them singletons. The ends were cut back, 2 bases at V and 0 bases at J, with 14 bases in the middle. The CDR3 totals 16 residues. Germline values: CDR1 SGHDN, CDR2 FVKESK. Sequenced sample: naive CD4+ T cells from blood. The receptor's source is a man younger than 40 with type 1 diabetes. The chain combines TRBV14 with TRBJ2-7; D not certain. The CDR3 region is CASSQTTTRGSYEQYF. The DNA for the CDR3 is TGTGCCAGCAGCCAAACGACAACCCGCGGCTCCTACGAGCAGTACTTC.